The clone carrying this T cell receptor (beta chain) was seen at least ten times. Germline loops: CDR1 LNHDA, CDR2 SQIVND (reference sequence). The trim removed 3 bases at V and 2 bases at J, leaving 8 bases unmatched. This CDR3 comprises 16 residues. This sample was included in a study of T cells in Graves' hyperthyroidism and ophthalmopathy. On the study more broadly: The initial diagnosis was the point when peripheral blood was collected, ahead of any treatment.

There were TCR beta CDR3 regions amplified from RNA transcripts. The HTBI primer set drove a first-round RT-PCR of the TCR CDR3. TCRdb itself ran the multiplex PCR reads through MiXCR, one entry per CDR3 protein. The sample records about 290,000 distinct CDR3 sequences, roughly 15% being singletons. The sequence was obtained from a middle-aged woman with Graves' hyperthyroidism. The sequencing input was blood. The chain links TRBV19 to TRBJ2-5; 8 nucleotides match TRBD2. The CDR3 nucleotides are TGTGCCAGTAGTATTGGAGCGGGAGTGGGGCAAGAGACCCAGTACTTC. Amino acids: CASSIGAGVGQETQYF.